One and the same sample provided the 28 T cell receptor beta chains below, sequenced in a study of shared clonotypes between healthy human individuals. Measured with immunoSEQ multiplex PCR; TCRdb has only the in-frame clones, and not every one. Of over a million clones listed, 78% are singletons. Sequenced material: memory CD4+ T cells from PBMCs. Subset indicated: CD45RA-negative fraction. The receptors stem from a man between 18 and 35 years old in good health. Some clones in this sample may be carry-over from other donors' samples.

Points on this clone: A much larger clonotype is one base distant, so this may be a read error. The DNA of the CDR3 is TGTGCCAGCAGCTTACTGGCGGCAGAGACCCAGTACTTC. It is translated as CASSLLAAETQYF. V gene TRBV7-9 combines with J gene TRBJ2-5; D gene uncertain. Germline V CDR1 and CDR2: SEHNR, FQNEAQ (reference sequence). This CDR3 is built from 13 residues. Deletions cut 2 bases from V and 4 bases from J, with 8 bases between.

The gene calls are TRBV5-1 and TRBJ1-2, with D hard to call. V lost 1 base and J 2 bases, leaving 9 bases between the germline ends. The length of the CDR3 is 14 residues. Germline V gene lookup returns CDR1 SGHRS and CDR2 YFSETQ. The CDR3 region has the DNA TGCGCCAGCAGCTTGACCCCAGGAAACTATGGCTACACCTTC. It specifies CASSLTPGNYGYTF.

The rearrangement uses TRBV7-2 and TRBJ2-7; 14 positions agree with TRBD2. CDR1 is SGHTA, CDR2 FQGNSA, per germline. The CDR3 totals 16 residues. Unmatched junction bases numbered 2, after V lost 1 base and J lost 3 bases. The CDR3, as DNA: TGTGCCAGCAGCTTAGGGACTAGCGGGAGGCTCTACGAGCAGTACTTC. Amino acid sequence: CASSLGTSGRLYEQYF.

This clone appeared a single time. Additional DNA sequences in this sample encode the identical CDR3. The chain recombines TRBV5-1 with TRBJ2-2, with no clear D. The length of the CDR3 is 15 residues. V was trimmed by 0 bases and J by 2 bases, leaving 8 bases between them. The germline V gene encodes CDR1 SGHRS and CDR2 YFSETQ. The CDR3 DNA reads TGCGCCAGCAGCTTGGCCCAGCCAAACACCGGGGAGCTGTTTTTT. This translates into CASSLAQPNTGELFF.

The chain recombines TRBV29-1 with TRBJ2-5, with D possibly being TRBD1 or TRBD2 (5 bases each). The CDR3 sequence is 12 residues long. Looked up from germline, CDR1 is SQVTM and CDR2 is ANQGSEA. V was shortened by 7 bases and J by 4 bases, with 13 bases between the two germline ends. The CDR3 reads CSGRGAGETQYF. The CDR3 DNA follows: TGCAGCGGGCGAGGGGCGGGAGAGACCCAGTACTTC. The whole variable domain, filled in from reference TRBV29-1 and TRBJ2-5, reads SAVISQKPSRDICQRGTSLTIQCQVDSQVTMMFWYRQQPGQSLTLIATANQGSEATYESGFVIDKFPISRPNLTFSTLTVSNMSPEDSSIYLCSGRGAGETQYFGPGTRLLVL.

This sequence joins TRBV19 and TRBJ1-5; no clear D. CDR3 length equals 12 residues. Trimming pared 6 bases from V and 6 bases from J, leaving 9 bases between. CDR1 and CDR2 (germline): LNHDA, SQIVND (reference sequence). CDR3 DNA sequence: TGTGCCAGTAGGGAACCGGGTCAGCCCCAGCATTTT. This encodes CASREPGQPQHF.

This clone was seen a few times. Other DNA sequences in this sample translate to the same CDR3. The chain couples TRBV4-3 to TRBJ2-3; D remains unclear. This CDR3 spans 14 amino acids. In germline, CDR1 is LGHNA, CDR2 YSLEER. Deletions cut 0 bases from V and 0 bases from J, with 4 bases between. CDR3 DNA: TGCGCCAGCAGCCAAGACATTAGCACAGATACGCAGTATTTT. Amino acid sequence: CASSQDISTDTQYF.

This chain joins TRBV4-1 and TRBJ1-1; D is ambiguous. The CDR3 consists of 13 residues. The germline V and J ends were trimmed by 4 bases and 3 bases, with 9 bases remaining between them. Germline V gene lookup returns CDR1 MGHRA and CDR2 YSYEKL. DNA for the CDR3: TGCGCCAGCAGCCTCCGGTGGGACACTGAAGCTTTCTTT. Translated: CASSLRWDTEAFF.

V gene TRBV5-6 combines with J gene TRBJ2-7; D uncertain. The germline gives CDR1 SGHDT, CDR2 YYEEEE. There are 15 residues in the CDR3. V was pared by 0 bases and J by 0 bases, with 10 bases between. The CDR3 DNA reads as TGTGCCAGCAGCTTGGGGCAGGTCAGCTCCTACGAGCAGTACTTC. Residues: CASSLGQVSSYEQYF.

This chain uses TRBV19 with TRBJ1-5, with a tentative D call TRBD1 (6 bases). The V end lost 9 bases, the J end lost 7 bases, and 25 bases lay between the germline ends. This CDR3 has 16 residues. CDR1 and CDR2 from the germline V gene are LNHDA and SQIVND (reference sequence). For the CDR3, the DNA is TGTGCCAGCCGACACCGGACAGCCCAAAGGGCCCAGCCCCAGCATTTT. Protein: CASRHRTAQRAQPQHF.

This clone was seen only a few times. The chain links TRBV6-6 to TRBJ2-2; D is possibly TRBD2 (6 bases). Germline lookup yields CDR1 MNHNY and CDR2 SVGAGI (reference sequence). Between the trimmed V and J ends, which lost 6 bases and 2 bases, there was a span of 13 bases. The CDR3 runs 15 residues. The CDR3: CASRRPGTNTGELFF. In DNA form, the CDR3 reads TGTGCCAGCAGACGACCCGGGACTAACACCGGGGAGCTGTTTTTT.

This clone was counted a single time. The V gene is TRBV5-6, the J gene TRBJ2-5; D remains ambiguous. V dropped 0 bases and J dropped 5 bases, with 14 bases sitting between them. The CDR3 loop spans 15 amino acids. From germline, CDR1 is SGHDT and CDR2 YYEEEE. The CDR3 here is CASSLEAGHWETQYF. CDR3 nucleotide sequence: TGTGCCAGCAGCTTGGAGGCAGGCCATTGGGAGACCCAGTACTTC.

This chain uses TRBV5-4 with TRBJ1-2, with 8 bases aligning to TRBD1. Germline-derived CDR1 and CDR2 are SGHNT and YYREEE (reference sequence). V was pared by 0 bases and J by 3 bases, with 1 base of the junction left unmatched. This CDR3 spans 14 amino acids. CDR3 nucleotide sequence: TGTGCCAGCAGCTTGGGGACAGGGTACTATGGCTACACCTTC. Translated: CASSLGTGYYGYTF.

Turning to this clone: Different DNA sequences within this sample yield the same CDR3. The rearrangement links TRBV5-4 to TRBJ2-7; 8 bases are shared with TRBD1. The CDR3 contains 14 residues. Trimming removed 5 bases from V and 2 bases from J; junction bases left unmatched: 6. The germline gives CDR1 SGHNT, CDR2 YYREEE (reference sequence). The CDR3 DNA follows: TGTGCCAGCAGTTCCCCGGGACAGGCCTACGAGCAGTACTTC. Its translation is CASSSPGQAYEQYF.

V and J are TRBV9 and TRBJ2-2, with D possibly TRBD1 on 5 matching bases. This CDR3 is 17 amino acids long. The V end lost 0 bases, the J end lost 1 base, and 13 bases lay between the germline ends. Germline CDR1 is SGDLS and CDR2 is YYNGEE. The CDR3: CASSVEVGRVNTGELFF. In DNA form, the CDR3 reads TGTGCCAGCAGCGTAGAGGTTGGCAGGGTGAACACCGGGGAGCTGTTTTTT. The whole variable domain, remainder taken from reference TRBV9 and TRBJ2-2, is DSGVTQTPKHLITATGQRVTLRCSPRSGDLSVYWYQQSLDQGLQFLIQYYNGEERAKGNILERFSAQQFPDLHSELNLSSLELGDSALYFCASSVEVGRVNTGELFFGEGSRLTVL.

This sequence joins TRBV5-6 and TRBJ1-1, with 7 bases lining up with TRBD1. The CDR3 has 15 residues. V dropped 3 bases and J dropped 0; count of bases not matched to a gene: 5. Germline V lookup: CDR1 SGHDT, CDR2 YYEEEE. Here the CDR3 reads CASSWTGSMNTEAFF. DNA of the CDR3: TGTGCCAGCAGCTGGACAGGCTCCATGAACACTGAAGCTTTCTTT.

This chain links TRBV5-4 with TRBJ1-3; tentative D call: TRBD1 (5 bases). Trimming pared 2 bases from V and 2 bases from J, leaving 11 bases between. Germline CDR1 reads SGHNT; CDR2 reads YYREEE (reference sequence). CDR3 length: 15 amino acids. The DNA of the CDR3 is TGTGCCAGCAGCTTTGGGGGGATCGCTGGAAACACCATATATTTT. Protein product: CASSFGGIAGNTIYF.

This chain uses TRBV7-2 with TRBJ1-2, with a weak D call TRBD1 (5 bases). This CDR3 region has 17 residues. V dropped 0 bases and J dropped 4 bases, with 18 bases sitting between them. Germline V gene data show CDR1 as SGHTA and CDR2 as FQGNSA. Written as DNA, the CDR3 is TGTGCCAGCAGCTTAGCGCTGACAGACCAGCTCCTCTATGGCTACACCTTC. Protein sequence: CASSLALTDQLLYGYTF.

The rearrangement uses TRBV5-1 and TRBJ2-1; the match to TRBD2 covers 7 bases. Trimming removed 4 bases from V and 2 bases from J; junction bases left unmatched: 9. The germline V gene encodes CDR1 SGHRS and CDR2 YFSETQ. CDR3 length equals 16 residues. The CDR3 is CASSPTTGLTYNEQFF. In DNA form, the CDR3 reads TGCGCCAGCAGCCCTACAACGGGACTAACCTACAATGAGCAGTTCTTC.

The V gene is TRBV28, the J gene TRBJ2-7, with 14 bases that match TRBD2. The germline V gene has CDR1 MDHEN and CDR2 SYDVKM. V shed 0 bases and J 6 bases; nucleotides not matched to a gene: 1. The CDR3 loop spans 15 amino acids. CDR3 region: CASSLWTSGRAEQYF. CDR3 DNA sequence: TGTGCCAGCAGTTTATGGACTAGCGGGAGGGCCGAGCAGTACTTC.

The V and J genes are TRBV7-3 and TRBJ1-2; 9 bases agree with TRBD1. Germline CDR1 reads SGHTA; CDR2 reads FQGTGA. With V trimmed by 1 base and J by 7 bases, 7 bases remained unmatched. The length of the CDR3 is 15 residues. CDR3 sequence: CASSLRDRDSSGYTF. The CDR3 region has the DNA TGTGCCAGCAGCTTAAGGGACAGGGATTCATCTGGCTACACCTTC.

This chain uses TRBV5-5 with TRBJ2-5; perhaps D is TRBD1 or TRBD2 (6 bases each). Per germline, CDR1 SGHKS and CDR2 YYEKEE (reference sequence). This CDR3 is 16 amino acids long. Between the trimmed V and J ends, which lost 0 bases and 5 bases, there was a span of 17 bases. For the CDR3, the DNA is TGTGCCAGCAGCTTGGAAGGGGGGTTCATTCTGGAGACCCAGTACTTC. Translated, it gives CASSLEGGFILETQYF. The full variable domain, completed using reference TRBV5-5 and TRBJ2-5, is DAGVTQSPTHLIKTRGQQVTLRCSPISGHKSVSWYQQVLGQGPQFIFQYYEKEERGRGNFPDRFSARQFPNYSSELNVNALLLGDSALYLCASSLEGGFILETQYFGPGTRLLVL.

V usage is TRBV5-1 and J usage is TRBJ1-3, with unresolved D. Germline CDR1 and CDR2: SGHRS and YFSETQ. The V end lost 0 bases, the J end lost 5 bases, and 9 bases lay between the germline ends. This CDR3 comprises 14 residues. CDR3 region: CASSLEGNRNTIYF. The CDR3 bases are TGCGCCAGCAGCTTGGAAGGGAACCGAAACACCATATATTTT.

This clone was picked up many times. The chain employs TRBV14 and TRBJ2-7; 7 positions match TRBD2. The germline V gene has CDR1 SGHDN and CDR2 FVKESK. The CDR3 totals 15 residues. V shed 1 base and J 3 bases; nucleotides not matched to a gene: 6. This CDR3 is CASSQGFGDYYEQYF. CDR3 DNA sequence: TGTGCCAGCAGCCAAGGGTTTGGGGACTACTACGAGCAGTACTTC.

J is TRBJ1-1 and V is TRBV19; D is possibly TRBD1 (5 bases). Per the germline V gene, CDR1 is LNHDA and CDR2 is SQIVND (reference sequence). The length of the CDR3 is 16 residues. V lost 6 bases and J lost 0, with 17 bases in between. The CDR3 here is CASSSTGHQLNTEAFF. The DNA of the CDR3 is TGTGCCAGTAGCAGCACAGGCCATCAACTGAACACTGAAGCTTTCTTT.

This chain links TRBV30 with TRBJ2-2, with D unclear. The germline V and J ends were trimmed by 4 bases and 2 bases, with 8 bases remaining between them. Germline V gives CDR1 GTSNPN, CDR2 SVGIG (reference sequence). This CDR3 is built from 13 residues. DNA of the CDR3: TGTGCCTGGATCAAACCTAACACCGGGGAGCTGTTTTTT. Its translation: CAWIKPNTGELFF.

This chain links TRBV4-1 with TRBJ2-1; 10 positions match TRBD2. Trimming at V came to 2 bases and at J to 10 bases, leaving 11 bases not matched to a gene. Germline CDR1 reads MGHRA; CDR2 reads YSYEKL. The CDR3 is 16 amino acids. This chain's CDR3 is CASSQSRASGSREQFF. The CDR3 region has the DNA TGCGCCAGCAGCCAAAGTAGGGCTAGCGGGAGCCGCGAGCAGTTCTTC.

V gene TRBV7-9 combines with J gene TRBJ2-1, with D possibly being TRBD2 (5 bases). The CDR3 is 14 residues long. Germline assignment: CDR1 SEHNR and CDR2 FQNEAQ (reference sequence). V lost 2 bases, J lost 7 bases, and 12 bases lay in between. The CDR3 sequence: CASSLRRMGNEQFF. As DNA, the CDR3 is TGTGCCAGCAGCTTAAGGAGGATGGGGAATGAGCAGTTCTTC.